The source of this T cell receptor (beta chain) is a study of T cell repertoires in cytomegalovirus infection. Comments on this clonotype: What it binds is unknown.

Each CDR3 protein is one row after TCRdb ran MiXCR on the reads. The data hold some 320,000 distinct CDR3 sequences, with more than 9% observed a single time. Study-level results: The ex vivo response showed dominance by HLA-C-restricted CMV-specific TCR beta clonotypes.

Trimming pared 4 bases from V and 1 base from J, leaving 11 bases between. Germline assignment: CDR1 MNHEY and CDR2 SMNVEV (reference sequence). The CDR3 loop spans 14 amino acids. V and J are TRBV27 and TRBJ2-7; D may be TRBD1 (6 bases). The sequence derives from a human donor in good health (CMV status not recorded). Some clones in this sample may be carry-over from other donors' samples. The sample taken for sequencing was PBMCs. The CDR3 DNA follows: TGTGCCAGCAGTTCGAGAGGACAGTCCTACGAGCAGTACTTC. This encodes CASSSRGQSYEQYF.